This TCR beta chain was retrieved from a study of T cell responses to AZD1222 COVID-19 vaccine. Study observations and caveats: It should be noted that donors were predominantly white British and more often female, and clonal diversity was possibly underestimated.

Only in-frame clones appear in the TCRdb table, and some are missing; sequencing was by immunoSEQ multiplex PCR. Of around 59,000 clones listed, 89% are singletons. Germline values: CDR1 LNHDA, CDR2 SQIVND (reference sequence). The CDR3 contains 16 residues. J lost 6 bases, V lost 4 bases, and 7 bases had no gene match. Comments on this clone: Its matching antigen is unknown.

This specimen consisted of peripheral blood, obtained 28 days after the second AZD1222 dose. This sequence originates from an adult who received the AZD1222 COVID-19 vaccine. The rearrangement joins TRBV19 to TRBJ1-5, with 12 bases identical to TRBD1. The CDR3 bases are TGTGCCAGTAGTAGGGGGGGACAGGGGGCTGGTCAGCCCCAGCATTTT. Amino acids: CASSRGGQGAGQPQHF.